This T cell receptor beta chain was profiled in a study of identical twins. Findings of the study overall: With abundant cord blood beta clonotypes, insertions were fewer; memory repertoires showed no such pattern.

Germline loops: CDR1 SGHDT, CDR2 YYEEEE. The CDR3 loop spans 14 amino acids. J lost 4 bases, V lost 4 bases, and 4 bases had no gene match. Unique molecular identifiers were present on the cDNA, and a universal primer site came from template switching. TCRdb re-called the 5' RACE reads through MiXCR, storing one row per CDR3 protein. The repertoire holds roughly 690,000 distinct CDR3 sequences, with 21% as singletons. Healthy Caucasian donors formed the entire cohort. This clonotype was recorded a few times. The target antigen is unknown. This sample was shared with a second study, whose subject was T cells expressing NK-cell markers. From that paper: The leading position in the CD3+CD56-NKG2C+ fraction of a handful of donors also went to these clonotypes.

This receptor was identified in a woman between 18 and 29 years old in good health. The V and J genes are TRBV5-6 and TRBJ1-2; TRBD1 aligns across 10 bases. The material sequenced was PBMCs. The CDR3 loop is CASSIGQGVYGYTF. The CDR3 DNA is TGTGCCAGCAGCATCGGACAGGGGGTCTATGGCTACACCTTC.